These T cell receptor beta chains were read from a single sample in a study of T cell clonotyping in hematopoietic cell transplantation. Some clones are missing from TCRdb's copy, which holds only in-frame ones; the method was immunoSEQ multiplex PCR. The sample lists thousands of clones, more than 70% occurring once. The sample here was peripheral blood mononuclear cells, taken before stem cell transplant. The receptors stem from a woman aged 45-59 years with acute myeloid leukemia. Some clones in this sample may be carry-over from other donors' samples. CDR3s include the opening cysteine and the closing phenylalanine or tryptophan.

J: TRBJ1-3; V: TRBV30; CDR3: CAWTRQGAQNTIYF
J: TRBJ2-3; V: TRBV4-2; CDR3: CASSPSDQSDTQYF
J: TRBJ2-2; V: TRBV7-2; CDR3: CASSLEIAGTGELFF
J: TRBJ1-3; V: TRBV19; CDR3: CASSPVSGASGNTIYF
J: TRBJ1-1; V: TRBV11-2; CDR3: CASSLFRGSDTEAFF
J: TRBJ1-6; V: TRBV2; CDR3: CASSEYLSGLSNSPLHF
J: TRBJ2-5; V: TRBV5-1; CDR3: CASSTTGTGLQETQYF
J: TRBJ1-5; V: TRBV27; CDR3: CASGPPGFGNQPQHF
J: TRBJ1-5; V: TRBV28; CDR3: CASSLSQGAGQPQHF
J: TRBJ2-7; V: TRBV2; CDR3: CASSYSGTGYDEQYF
J: TRBJ2-2; V: TRBV6-5; CDR3: CASSRGPNTGELFF
J: TRBJ1-5; V: TRBV28; CDR3: CASSPGDVLIEPQHF
J: TRBJ2-1; V: TRBV2; CDR3: CASSERITGLDEQFF
J: TRBJ1-1; V: TRBV2; CDR3: CASSGQAANTEAFF
J: TRBJ2-5; V: TRBV7-2; CDR3: CASSLPWTYQETQYF
J: TRBJ1-5; V: TRBV5-6; CDR3: CASSVGRGNQPQHF
J: TRBJ1-6; V: TRBV5-4; CDR3: CASSLRGQAYSPLHF
J: TRBJ2-6; V: TRBV9; CDR3: CASTIDDVAPGANVLTF
J: TRBJ1-5; V: TRBV6-5; CDR3: CASRHRGSNQPQHF
J: TRBJ1-1; V: TRBV10-3; CDR3: CAISESGGLAAEAFF
J: TRBJ1-4; V: TRBV28; CDR3: CASSPPGQGWEKLFF
J: TRBJ1-5; V: TRBV10-1; CDR3: CASSESVGQGGQPQHF
J: TRBJ1-2; V: TRBV15; CDR3: CATSSPGREGYGYTF
J: TRBJ2-2; V: TRBV7-2; CDR3: CASSRTASAGAAGELFF
J: TRBJ2-1; V: TRBV4-1; CDR3: CASSQVEGDFSSYNEQFF
J: TRBJ1-1; V: TRBV7-9; CDR3: CASSLKRETEAFF
J: TRBJ2-7; V: TRBV11-3; CDR3: CASSYKQGGEQYF
J: TRBJ2-7; V: TRBV6-5; CDR3: CASSIGGTGSYEQYF
J: TRBJ2-5; V: TRBV25-1; CDR3: CASSEGGAGGETQYF
J: TRBJ2-1; V: TRBV30; CDR3: CAWSVRNLAHEQFF
J: TRBJ1-1; V: TRBV5-6; CDR3: CASSHNPPFRGNTEAFF
J: TRBJ2-1; V: TRBV5-1; CDR3: CASSLDPAGVGNEQFF
J: TRBJ1-5; V: TRBV19; CDR3: CASTADPRQPQHF
J: TRBJ2-1; V: TRBV10-3; CDR3: CAISEGLAGAMDEQFF
J: TRBJ1-1; V: TRBV7-9; CDR3: CASSSTPGHRTGTEAFF
J: TRBJ1-1; V: TRBV6-1; CDR3: CASEGLNTEAFF
J: TRBJ2-1; V: TRBV18; CDR3: CASSPPGQGVMDNEQFF
J: TRBJ2-1; V: TRBV18; CDR3: CASSPTREGQFF
J: TRBJ2-7; V: TRBV7-2; CDR3: CASSPIAGTYEQYF
J: TRBJ2-7; V: TRBV4-2; CDR3: CASSQAAGDTYEQYF
J: TRBJ1-5; V: TRBV7-2; CDR3: CASSPPGRGFQPQHF
J: TRBJ2-1; V: TRBV7-3; CDR3: CASSSTGTAGNEQFF
J: TRBJ2-1; V: TRBV7-2; CDR3: CASSLGTTSYNEQFF
J: TRBJ1-1; V: TRBV29-1; CDR3: CSVGQGAGEAFF
J: TRBJ2-3; V: TRBV2; CDR3: CASNGPFTDTQYF
J: TRBJ2-3; V: TRBV5-1; CDR3: CASSLEGVEDTQYF
J: TRBJ1-1; V: TRBV5-1; CDR3: CASSLSGTGNTEAFF
J: TRBJ2-1; V: TRBV19; CDR3: CASSIRLAGLGAHNEQFF
J: TRBJ1-2; V: TRBV10-3; CDR3: CAIRPTGQANYGYTF
J: TRBJ2-7; V: TRBV6-1; CDR3: CASSESRDRVLSEQYF
J: TRBJ1-2; V: TRBV29-1; CDR3: CSVGAGRGYTF
J: TRBJ1-6; V: TRBV7-3; CDR3: CASSSDRGQSPLHF
J: TRBJ1-6; V: TRBV5-1; CDR3: CASSLGETGYNSPLHF
J: TRBJ1-4; V: TRBV9; CDR3: CASSVGGSNEKLFF
J: TRBJ2-1; V: TRBV19; CDR3: CASSVGTSAYNEQFF
J: TRBJ2-7; V: TRBV19; CDR3: CASSITSTSEQYF
J: TRBJ2-7; V: TRBV27; CDR3: CASSSKPGPYEQYF
J: TRBJ1-4; V: TRBV6-1; CDR3: CASSDRGLNEKLFF
J: TRBJ1-3; V: TRBV6-6; CDR3: CASSKGPSSGNTIYF
J: TRBJ1-2; V: TRBV28; CDR3: CASRRDTGAGGYGYTF